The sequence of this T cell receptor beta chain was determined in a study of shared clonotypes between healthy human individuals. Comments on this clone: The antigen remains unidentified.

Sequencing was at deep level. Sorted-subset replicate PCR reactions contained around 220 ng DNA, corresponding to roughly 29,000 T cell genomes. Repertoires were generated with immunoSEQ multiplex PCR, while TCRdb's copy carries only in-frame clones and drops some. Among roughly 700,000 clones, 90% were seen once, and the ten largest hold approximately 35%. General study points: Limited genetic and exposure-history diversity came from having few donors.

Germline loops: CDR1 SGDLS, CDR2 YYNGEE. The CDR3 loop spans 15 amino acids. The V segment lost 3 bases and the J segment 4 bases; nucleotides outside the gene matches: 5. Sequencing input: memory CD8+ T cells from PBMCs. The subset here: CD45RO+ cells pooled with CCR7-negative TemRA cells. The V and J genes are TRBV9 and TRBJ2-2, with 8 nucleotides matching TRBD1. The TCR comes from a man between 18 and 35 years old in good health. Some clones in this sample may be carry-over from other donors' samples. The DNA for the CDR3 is TGTGCCAGCAGCGCCGGGACAGGTGGCACCGGGGAGCTGTTTTTT. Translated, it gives CASSAGTGGTGELFF.